Given below is one TCR beta chain in context. No antigen is known for it. No quality values exist for individual bases; no much larger clone is one base distant. These data are taken from a study of radiation and T cells in renal cell carcinoma (dated by TCRdb to about 2020). In terms of the full investigation: In total, almost 55 samples, comprising around 25 tumors and approximately 27 peripheral blood samples, were subjected to TCR beta sequencing. In the 53 samples combined, 4,016,671 unique CDR3 nucleotide sequences were found, encoding approximately 2,900,000 unique CDR3 amino acid sequences. The final blood draw was performed at 4 weeks after radiation, at the same time as nephrectomy. The paper's findings and limits, for the study overall: Top tumor clonotypes rose in blood from baseline to 2 weeks post-radiation, then contracted by 4 weeks, suggesting transient expansion of tumor-resident clones. Dynamics of the blood repertoire were not tracked past 4 weeks after treatment. The single-armed trial design could not address effects of radiation dose or scheduling on the TCR repertoire. Because pretreatment tumor biopsies were not available, the study could not determine whether clonotypes were already present within the tumor at baseline.

Following the manufacturer's recommendations, the immunoSEQ kit was used to generate TCR beta libraries from genomic DNA. To prepare libraries, a first multiplex PCR with proprietary primers was run, followed by a second PCR that added unique barcodes, and a bead cleanup was done after each round. Each sample batch included a kit-provided positive control reaction and a negative control reaction. The final libraries underwent checking on an Agilent 4200 TapeStation D1000 ScreenTape, volumetric pooling, and quantification by qPCR. An Illumina NextSeq500 fitted with a MidOutput 150-cycle cartridge performed the sequencing, running 156 Read1 cycles and 15 Index1 cycles with the kit's custom primers. The pooled library was loaded at about 0.98 pM, with an approximately 19% PhiX control spiked in. The authors processed their data as follows. Vendor-processed data were analyzed in R, with a clonotype defined as all T cells sharing the same CDR3 nucleotide sequence. In the clone abundance analyses, frequencies in each sample were normalized to that sample's 10,000 most abundant clones. Public T cell clones, which averaged fewer than five per sample, were removed prior to analysis. Tumor-enriched clonotypes and baseline blood-enriched clonotypes were defined as those with an abundance difference of at least 32-fold between compartments. Clonotypes expanded or contracted between blood time points were identified with a beta-binomial differential abundance model. The Baroni-Urbani and Buser coefficient was used to measure tumor-blood repertoire similarity, and groups were compared with two-tailed Wilcoxon tests in R. This immuneACCESS table, as held by TCRdb, lists in-frame sequences with V and J called but not all clones. Of the missing ones, under half trace to an unresolved V gene in checked studies; the others have no known cause. V, J and clone size derive from that table, while D and trimming were established from the DNA sequence. This sample is represented by some 150,000 clones; approximately 86% of them were singletons. The top ten constitute about 17% of the sample.

The time point label here, explained by the study, means: blood 4 weeks post-SBRT, at nephrectomy. Sample treatment or condition, as interpreted from the label and publication: 15 Gy SBRT to primary tumor, nephrectomy 4 weeks later. Samples came from a clinical trial, in which primary renal cell carcinomas received 15 Gy stereotactic body radiation therapy followed by nephrectomy 4 weeks later. Serial peripheral blood from radiation-treated patients was sampled at baseline, 2 weeks and 4 weeks after SBRT to track tumor-enriched clonotypes. Every patient had renal cell carcinoma of clear cell pathology. Genomic DNA for TCR sequencing was prepared using the QIAamp DNA Blood Mini Kit (Qiagen). The analyses included only samples that passed all quality control checks. CDR1 and CDR2, looked up from the germline V gene, are KGHSH and LQKENI. V loses 5 bases of germline sequence and J loses 5 bases, and the interval between the two ends is 18 bases. The CDR3 runs 15 residues from the cysteine to the phenylalanine. Just CDR3 DNA is preserved here, 45 bases in frame from base 1.

The sequences come from blood, collected from a patient whose treatment included radiotherapy and nephrectomy. Recombination linked TRBV18 to TRBJ2-5; TRBD2 is a possible D gene, resting on 6 matching bases. The TCR originated in a woman aged 45 to 65 with renal cell carcinoma. The nucleotides are TGTGCCAGCTCATCCCTCCCTAGCGCACCGGAGACCCAGTACTTC. Its translation is CASSSLPSAPETQYF.